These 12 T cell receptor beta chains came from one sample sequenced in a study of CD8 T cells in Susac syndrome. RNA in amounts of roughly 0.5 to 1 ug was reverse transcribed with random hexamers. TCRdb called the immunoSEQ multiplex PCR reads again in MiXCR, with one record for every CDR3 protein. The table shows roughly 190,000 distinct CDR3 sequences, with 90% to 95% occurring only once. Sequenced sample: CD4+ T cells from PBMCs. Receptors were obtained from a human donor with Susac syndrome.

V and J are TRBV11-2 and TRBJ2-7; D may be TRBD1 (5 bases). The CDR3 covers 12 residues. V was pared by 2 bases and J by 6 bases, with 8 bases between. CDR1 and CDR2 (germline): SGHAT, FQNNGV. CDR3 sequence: CASSLSRAEQYF. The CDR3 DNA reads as TGTGCCAGCAGCTTAAGCAGGGCCGAGCAGTACTTC.

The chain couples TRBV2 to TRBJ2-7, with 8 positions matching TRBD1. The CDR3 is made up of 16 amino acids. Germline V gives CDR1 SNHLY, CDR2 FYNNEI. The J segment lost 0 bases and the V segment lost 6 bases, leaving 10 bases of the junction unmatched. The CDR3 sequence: CASSQLGQAISYEQYF. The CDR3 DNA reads TGTGCCAGCAGCCAACTGGGACAGGCTATCTCCTACGAGCAGTACTTC.

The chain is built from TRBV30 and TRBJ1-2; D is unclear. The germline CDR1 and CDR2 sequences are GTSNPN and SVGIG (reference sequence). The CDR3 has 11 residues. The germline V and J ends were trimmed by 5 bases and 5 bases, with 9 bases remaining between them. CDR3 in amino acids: CAWASVYGYTF. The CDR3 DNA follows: TGTGCCTGGGCCTCGGTTTATGGCTACACCTTC.

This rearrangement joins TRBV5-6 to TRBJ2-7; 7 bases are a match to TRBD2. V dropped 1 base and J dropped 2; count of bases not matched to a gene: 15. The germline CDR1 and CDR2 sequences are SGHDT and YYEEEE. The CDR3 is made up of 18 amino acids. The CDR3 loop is CASSLLGEGSGRTYEQYF. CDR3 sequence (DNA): TGTGCCAGCAGCTTGTTGGGGGAGGGTAGCGGTAGAACCTACGAGCAGTACTTC.

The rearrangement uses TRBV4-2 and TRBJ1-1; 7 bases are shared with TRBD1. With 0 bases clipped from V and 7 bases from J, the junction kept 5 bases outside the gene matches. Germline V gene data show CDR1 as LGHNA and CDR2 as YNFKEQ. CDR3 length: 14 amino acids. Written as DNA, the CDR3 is TGTGCCAGCAGCCAAGATCCAGGGGGACGTGAAGCTTTCTTT. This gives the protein CASSQDPGGREAFF.

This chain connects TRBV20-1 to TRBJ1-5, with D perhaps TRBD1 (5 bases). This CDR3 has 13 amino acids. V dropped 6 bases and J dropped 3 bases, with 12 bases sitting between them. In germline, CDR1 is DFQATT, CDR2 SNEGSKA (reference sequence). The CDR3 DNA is TGCAGTGCGAGGGGCCGGAACAATCAGCCCCAGCATTTT. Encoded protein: CSARGRNNQPQHF.

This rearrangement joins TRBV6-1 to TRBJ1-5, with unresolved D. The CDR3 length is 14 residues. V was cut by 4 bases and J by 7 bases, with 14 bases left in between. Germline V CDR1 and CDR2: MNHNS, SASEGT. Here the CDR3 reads CASSVGREEQPQHF. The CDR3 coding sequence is TGTGCCAGCAGTGTCGGAAGAGAAGAGCAGCCCCAGCATTTT.

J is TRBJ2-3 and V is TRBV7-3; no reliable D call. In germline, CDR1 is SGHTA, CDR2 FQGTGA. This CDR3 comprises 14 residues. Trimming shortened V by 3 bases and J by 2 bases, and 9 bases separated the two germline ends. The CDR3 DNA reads TGTGCCAGCAGCTTCGGTGCCGTCACAGATACGCAGTATTTT. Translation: CASSFGAVTDTQYF. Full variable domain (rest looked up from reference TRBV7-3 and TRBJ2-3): GAGVSQTPSNKVTEKGKYVELRCDPISGHTALYWYRQSLGQGPEFLIYFQGTGAADDSGLPNDRFFAVRPEGSVSTLKIQRTERGDSAVYLCASSFGAVTDTQYFGPGTRLTVL.

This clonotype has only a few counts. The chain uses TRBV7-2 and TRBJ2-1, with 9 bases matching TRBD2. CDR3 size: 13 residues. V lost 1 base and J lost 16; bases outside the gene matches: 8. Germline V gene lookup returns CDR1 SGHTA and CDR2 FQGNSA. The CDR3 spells CASSLGIAGDYFF. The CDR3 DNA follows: TGTGCCAGCAGCTTAGGCATAGCGGGAGACTATTTCTTC.

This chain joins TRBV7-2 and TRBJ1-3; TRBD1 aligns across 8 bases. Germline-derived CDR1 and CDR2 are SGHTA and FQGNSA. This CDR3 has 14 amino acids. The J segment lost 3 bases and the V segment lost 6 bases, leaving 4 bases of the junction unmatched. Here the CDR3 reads CASSSGGFGNTIYF. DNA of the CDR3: TGTGCCAGCAGTTCAGGGGGCTTTGGAAACACCATATATTTT.

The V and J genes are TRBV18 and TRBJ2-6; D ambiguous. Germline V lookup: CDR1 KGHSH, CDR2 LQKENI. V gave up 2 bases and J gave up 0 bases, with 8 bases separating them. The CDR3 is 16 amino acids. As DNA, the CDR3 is TGTGCCAGCTCACCAGCACTGGGCTCTGGGGCCAACGTCCTGACTTTC. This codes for CASSPALGSGANVLTF.

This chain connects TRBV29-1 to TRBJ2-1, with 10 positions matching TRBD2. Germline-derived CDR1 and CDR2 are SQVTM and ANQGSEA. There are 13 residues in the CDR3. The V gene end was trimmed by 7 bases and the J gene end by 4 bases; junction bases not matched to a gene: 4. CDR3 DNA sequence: TGCAGCGGAGCGGGAGGGGGATACAATGAGCAGTTCTTC. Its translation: CSGAGGGYNEQFF.